The clone carrying this T cell receptor (beta chain) was counted many times. As yet, its antigen is unknown. The germline CDR1 and CDR2 sequences are MNHEY and SVGEGT. The CDR3 consists of 15 residues. Unmatched junction bases numbered 2, after V lost 5 bases and J lost 4 bases. This sample stems from a study of HIV-infected patients and healthy controls. About 550 ng RNA was reverse transcribed with alpha and beta constant-region primers. Alpha and beta chain libraries were made separately by chain-specific third strand synthesis with multiplexing indices. Each cDNA molecule was barcoded, and a single primer pair amplified each chain. Ligation attached cDNA to a 5' RACE adapter that carried a random hexamer and SP2 site. Each CDR3 protein is one row after TCRdb ran MiXCR on the 5' RACE reads. The table records about 19,000 distinct CDR3 sequences, 8% to 10% of them present only once. Broader study findings: Healthy controls carried many MAIT alpha-chain CDR3s, while HIV+ repertoires had few. Slight age and sex differences between study cohorts did not explain the diversity differences.

Whole blood was used without fractionation, so all unsorted peripheral T cells were included. Sequences were obtained from blood. This sequence originates from an adult in good health. The chain employs TRBV6-2 or TRBV6-3 and TRBJ2-3; 14 bases are shared with TRBD2. CDR3 amino acids: CASSRLAGGSDTQYF. The DNA of the CDR3 is TGTGCCAGCAGTCGACTAGCGGGAGGGTCAGATACGCAGTATTTT.